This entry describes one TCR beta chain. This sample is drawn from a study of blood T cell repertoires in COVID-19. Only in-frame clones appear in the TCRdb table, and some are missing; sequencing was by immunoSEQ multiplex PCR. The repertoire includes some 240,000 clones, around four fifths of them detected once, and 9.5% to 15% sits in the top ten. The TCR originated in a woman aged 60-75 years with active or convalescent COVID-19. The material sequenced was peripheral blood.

The CDR3 loop reads CASSPAGGTQYF. The DNA for the CDR3 is TGTGCCAGCAGCCCAGCGGGGGGTACGCAGTATTTT. The rearrangement uses TRBV7-9 and TRBJ2-3, with 9 nucleotides matching TRBD2. Germline loops: CDR1 SEHNR, CDR2 FQNEAQ (reference sequence). The CDR3 has 12 residues. The V and J ends lost 5 bases and 8 bases, in that order; junction bases with no gene match: 2.